The text below deals with one TCR beta chain. The data were obtained in a study of blood T cell repertoires in COVID-19. Study-wide context: Specimens from acute and convalescent COVID-19 originated in the United States, Italy and Spain. In each case, the material was cDNA or gDNA derived from T cells, B-cell-depleted T cells, or PBMCs.

Under the authors' procedure: Estimates of nucleated cell counts were drawn from the amplification of reference gene primers. Assay used: immunoSEQ multiplex PCR; TCRdb lists only in-frame clones, some missing. For V, J and clone size, that table is used; D and trimming come from the DNA. The sample shows tens of thousands of clones, about 80% of them seen only once. Source material: peripheral blood. The TCR comes from a human donor in a cohort sampled during active COVID-19.

CDR3 protein: CASSYLPGTGLYNEQFF. The CDR3 coding sequence is TGCGCCAGCAGCTACCTTCCCGGGACAGGCCTTTACAATGAGCAGTTCTTC. The chain couples TRBV5-1 to TRBJ2-1; 8 bases match TRBD1. Germline lookup yields CDR1 SGHRS and CDR2 YFSETQ. The V and J ends lost 3 bases and 4 bases, in that order; junction bases with no gene match: 12. The CDR3 runs 17 residues.